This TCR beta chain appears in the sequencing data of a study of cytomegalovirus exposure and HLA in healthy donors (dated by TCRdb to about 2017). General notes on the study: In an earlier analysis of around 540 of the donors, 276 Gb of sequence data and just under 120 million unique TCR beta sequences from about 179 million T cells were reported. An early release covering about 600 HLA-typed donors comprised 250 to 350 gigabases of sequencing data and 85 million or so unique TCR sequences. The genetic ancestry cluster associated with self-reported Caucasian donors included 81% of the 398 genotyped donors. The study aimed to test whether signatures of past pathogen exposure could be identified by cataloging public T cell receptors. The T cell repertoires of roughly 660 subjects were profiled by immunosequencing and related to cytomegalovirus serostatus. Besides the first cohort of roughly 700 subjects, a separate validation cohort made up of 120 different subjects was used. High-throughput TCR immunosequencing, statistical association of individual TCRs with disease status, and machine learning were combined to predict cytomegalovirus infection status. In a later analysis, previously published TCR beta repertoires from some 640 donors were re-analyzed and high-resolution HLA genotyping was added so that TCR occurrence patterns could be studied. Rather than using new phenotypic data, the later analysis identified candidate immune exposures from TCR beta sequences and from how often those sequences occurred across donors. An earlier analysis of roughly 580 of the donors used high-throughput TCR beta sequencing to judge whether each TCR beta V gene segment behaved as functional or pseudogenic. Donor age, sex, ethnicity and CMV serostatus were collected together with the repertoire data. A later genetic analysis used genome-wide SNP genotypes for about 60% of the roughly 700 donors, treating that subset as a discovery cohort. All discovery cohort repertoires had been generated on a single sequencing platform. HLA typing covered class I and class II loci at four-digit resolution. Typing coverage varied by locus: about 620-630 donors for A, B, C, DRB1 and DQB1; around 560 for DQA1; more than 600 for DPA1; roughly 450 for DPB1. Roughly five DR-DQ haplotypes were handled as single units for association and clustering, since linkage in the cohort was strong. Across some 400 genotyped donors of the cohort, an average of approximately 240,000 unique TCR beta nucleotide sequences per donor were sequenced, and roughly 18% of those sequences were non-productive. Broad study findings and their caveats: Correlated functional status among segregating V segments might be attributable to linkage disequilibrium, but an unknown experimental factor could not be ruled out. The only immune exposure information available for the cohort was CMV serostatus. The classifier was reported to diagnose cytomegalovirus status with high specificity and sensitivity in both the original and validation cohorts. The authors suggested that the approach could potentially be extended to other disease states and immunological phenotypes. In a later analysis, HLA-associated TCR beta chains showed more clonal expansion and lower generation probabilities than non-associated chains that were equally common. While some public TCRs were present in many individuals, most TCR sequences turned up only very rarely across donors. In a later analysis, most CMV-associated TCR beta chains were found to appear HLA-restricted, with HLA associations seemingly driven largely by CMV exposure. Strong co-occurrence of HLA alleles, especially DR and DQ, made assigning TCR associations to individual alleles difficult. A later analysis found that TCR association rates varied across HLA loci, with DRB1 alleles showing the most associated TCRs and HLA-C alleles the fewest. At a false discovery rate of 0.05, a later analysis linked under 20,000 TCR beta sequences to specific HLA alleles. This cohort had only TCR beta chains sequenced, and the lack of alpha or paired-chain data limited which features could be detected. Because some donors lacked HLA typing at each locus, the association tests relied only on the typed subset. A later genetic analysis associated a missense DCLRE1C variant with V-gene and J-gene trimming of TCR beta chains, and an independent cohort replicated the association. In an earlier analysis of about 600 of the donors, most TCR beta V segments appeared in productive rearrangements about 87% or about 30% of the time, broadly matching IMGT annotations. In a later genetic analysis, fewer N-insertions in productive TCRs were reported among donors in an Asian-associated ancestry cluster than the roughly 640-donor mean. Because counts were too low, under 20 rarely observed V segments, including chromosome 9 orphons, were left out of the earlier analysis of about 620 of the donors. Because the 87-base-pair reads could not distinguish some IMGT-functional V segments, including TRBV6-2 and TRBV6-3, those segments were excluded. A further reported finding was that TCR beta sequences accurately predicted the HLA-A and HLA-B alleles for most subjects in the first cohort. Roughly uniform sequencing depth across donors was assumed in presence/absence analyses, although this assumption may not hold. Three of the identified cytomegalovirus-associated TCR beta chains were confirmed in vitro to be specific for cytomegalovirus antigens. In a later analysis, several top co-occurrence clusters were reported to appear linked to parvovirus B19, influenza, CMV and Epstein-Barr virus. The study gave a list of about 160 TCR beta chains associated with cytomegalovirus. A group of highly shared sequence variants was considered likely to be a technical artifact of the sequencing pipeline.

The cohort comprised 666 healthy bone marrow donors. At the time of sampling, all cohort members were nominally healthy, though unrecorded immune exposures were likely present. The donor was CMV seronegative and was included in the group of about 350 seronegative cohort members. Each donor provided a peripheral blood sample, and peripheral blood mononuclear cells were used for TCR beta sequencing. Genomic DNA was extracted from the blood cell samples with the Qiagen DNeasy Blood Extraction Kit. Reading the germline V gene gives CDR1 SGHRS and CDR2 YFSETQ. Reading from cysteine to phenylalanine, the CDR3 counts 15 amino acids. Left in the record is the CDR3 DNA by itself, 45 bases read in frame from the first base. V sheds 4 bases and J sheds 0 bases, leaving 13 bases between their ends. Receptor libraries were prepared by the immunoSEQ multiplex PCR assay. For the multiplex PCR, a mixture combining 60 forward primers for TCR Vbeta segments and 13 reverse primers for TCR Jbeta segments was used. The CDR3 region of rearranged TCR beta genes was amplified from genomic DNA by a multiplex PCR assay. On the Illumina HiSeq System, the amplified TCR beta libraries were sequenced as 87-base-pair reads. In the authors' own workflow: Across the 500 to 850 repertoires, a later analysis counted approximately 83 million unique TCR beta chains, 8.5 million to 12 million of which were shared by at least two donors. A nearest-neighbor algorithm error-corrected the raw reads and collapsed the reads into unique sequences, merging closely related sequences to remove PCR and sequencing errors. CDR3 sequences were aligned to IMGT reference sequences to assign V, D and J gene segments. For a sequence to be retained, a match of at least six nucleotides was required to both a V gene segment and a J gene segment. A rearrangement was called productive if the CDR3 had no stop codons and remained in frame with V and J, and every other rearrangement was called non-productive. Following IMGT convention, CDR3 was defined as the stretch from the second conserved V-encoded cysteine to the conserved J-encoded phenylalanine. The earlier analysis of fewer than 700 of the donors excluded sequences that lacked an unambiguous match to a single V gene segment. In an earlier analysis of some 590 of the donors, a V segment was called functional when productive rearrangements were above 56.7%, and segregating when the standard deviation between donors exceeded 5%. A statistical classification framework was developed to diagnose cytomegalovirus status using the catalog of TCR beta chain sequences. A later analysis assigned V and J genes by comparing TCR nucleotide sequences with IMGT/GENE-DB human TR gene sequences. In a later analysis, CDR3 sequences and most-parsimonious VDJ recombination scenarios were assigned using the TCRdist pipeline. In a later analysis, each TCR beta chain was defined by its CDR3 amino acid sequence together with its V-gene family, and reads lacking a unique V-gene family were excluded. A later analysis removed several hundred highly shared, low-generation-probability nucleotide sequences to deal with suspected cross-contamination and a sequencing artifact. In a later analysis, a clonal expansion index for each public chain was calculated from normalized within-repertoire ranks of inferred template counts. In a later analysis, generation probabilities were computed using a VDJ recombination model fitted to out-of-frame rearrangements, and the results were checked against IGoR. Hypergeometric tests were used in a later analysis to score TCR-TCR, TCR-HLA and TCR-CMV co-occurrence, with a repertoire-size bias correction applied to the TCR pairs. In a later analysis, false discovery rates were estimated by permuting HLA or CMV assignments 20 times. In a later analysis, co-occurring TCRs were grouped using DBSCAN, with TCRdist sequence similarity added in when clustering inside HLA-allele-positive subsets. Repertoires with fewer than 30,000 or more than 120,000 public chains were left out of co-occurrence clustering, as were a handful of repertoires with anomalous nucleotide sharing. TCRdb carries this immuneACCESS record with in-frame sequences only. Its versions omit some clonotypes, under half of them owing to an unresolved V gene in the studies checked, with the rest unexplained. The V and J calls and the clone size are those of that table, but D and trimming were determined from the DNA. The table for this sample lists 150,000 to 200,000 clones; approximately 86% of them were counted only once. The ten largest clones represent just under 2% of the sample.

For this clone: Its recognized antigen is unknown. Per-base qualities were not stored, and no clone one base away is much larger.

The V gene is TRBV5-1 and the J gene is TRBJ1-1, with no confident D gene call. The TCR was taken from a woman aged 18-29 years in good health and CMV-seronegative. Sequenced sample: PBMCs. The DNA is TGCGCCAGCAGCCTCTTACCGGGATTGAACACTGAAGCTTTCTTT. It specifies CASSLLPGLNTEAFF.